The clone carrying this T cell receptor (beta chain) was picked up many times. Its antigen is still unknown. The V segment lost 6 bases and the J segment 3 bases; nucleotides outside the gene matches: 2. CDR1 MNHNS and CDR2 SASEGT come from the germline V gene. This CDR3 is built from 12 residues. This sample stems from a study of glioma-infiltrating T cells. Study-wide points: Tissue and blood shared very few CDR3 sequences. Tissue-blood divergence was below expectation in non-neoplastic patients, above in gliomas.

Using RNA template, CDR3s of TCR alpha and beta were amplified with iRepertoire arm-PCR. TCRdb reprocessed the multiplex PCR reads via MiXCR and lists one record per CDR3 protein. The sample yields roughly 120,000 distinct CDR3 sequences, 23% seen once. The receptor's source is a human donor with low-grade glioma or glioblastoma, undergoing nonglioma brain surgery, or in good health (not recorded which). The sequenced sample consisted of glioma tissue, nonneoplastic brain tissue, or PBMCs (not recorded which). The chain carries TRBV6-1 and TRBJ2-7; TRBD2 matches 7 bases. The CDR3 DNA reads TGTGCCAGCAGCGGACTAGTCTACGAGCAGTACTTC. Translating it yields CASSGLVYEQYF.